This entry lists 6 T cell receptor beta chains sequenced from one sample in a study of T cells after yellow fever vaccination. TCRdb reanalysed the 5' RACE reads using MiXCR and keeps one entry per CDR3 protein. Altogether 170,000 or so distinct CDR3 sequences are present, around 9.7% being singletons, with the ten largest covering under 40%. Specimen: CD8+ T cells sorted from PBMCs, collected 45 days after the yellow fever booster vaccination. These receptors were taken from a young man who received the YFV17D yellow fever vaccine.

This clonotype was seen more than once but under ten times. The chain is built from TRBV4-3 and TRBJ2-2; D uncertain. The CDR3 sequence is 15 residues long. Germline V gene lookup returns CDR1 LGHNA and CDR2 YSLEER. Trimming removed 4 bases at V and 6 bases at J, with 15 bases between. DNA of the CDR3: TGCGCCAGCAGCCGGTTTCATGAGTCCCCCGGGGAGCTGTTTTTT. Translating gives CASSRFHESPGELFF.

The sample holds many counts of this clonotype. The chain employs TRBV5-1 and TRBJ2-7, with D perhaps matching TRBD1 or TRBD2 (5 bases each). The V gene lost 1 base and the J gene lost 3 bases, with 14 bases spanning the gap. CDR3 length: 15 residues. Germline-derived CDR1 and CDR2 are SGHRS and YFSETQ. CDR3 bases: TGCGCCAGCAGCTTGATATGGGGACCGGGCTACGAGCAGTACGTC. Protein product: CASSLIWGPGYEQYV.

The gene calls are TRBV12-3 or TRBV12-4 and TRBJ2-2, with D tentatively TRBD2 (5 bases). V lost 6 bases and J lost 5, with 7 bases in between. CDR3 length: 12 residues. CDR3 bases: TGTGCCAGCAGGGAGGTAACCGGGGAGCTGTTTTTT. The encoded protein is CASREVTGELFF.

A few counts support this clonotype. CDR3 in DNA: TGCGCCAGCAGCTTACTGGGAGTCTCCTACGAGCAGTACTTC. Its translation is CASSLLGVSYEQYF. The chain combines TRBV5-1 with TRBJ2-7; D might be TRBD2 (5 bases). Germline values: CDR1 SGHRS, CDR2 YFSETQ. V dropped 2 bases and J dropped 0 bases, with 9 bases sitting between them. This CDR3 comprises 14 residues.

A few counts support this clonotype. In nucleotides, the CDR3 is TGTGCCAGCAGTACCCGACAGGTCGGCTCCTACAATGAGCAGTTCTTC. The encoded protein is CASSTRQVGSYNEQFF. J is TRBJ2-1 and V is TRBV6-2 or TRBV6-3; D is possibly TRBD1 (6 bases). The ends were cut back, 5 bases at V and 0 bases at J, with 14 bases in the middle. Looked up from germline, CDR1 is MNHEY and CDR2 is SVGEGT. This CDR3 contains 16 residues.

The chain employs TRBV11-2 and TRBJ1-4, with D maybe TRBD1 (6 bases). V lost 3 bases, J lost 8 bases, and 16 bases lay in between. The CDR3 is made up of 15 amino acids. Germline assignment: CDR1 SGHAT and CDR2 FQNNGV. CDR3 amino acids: CASSFEGRGGEKLFF. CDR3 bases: TGTGCCAGCAGCTTTGAGGGCAGGGGAGGGGAAAAACTGTTTTTT. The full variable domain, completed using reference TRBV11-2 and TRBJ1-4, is EAGVAQSPRYKIIEKRQSVAFWCNPISGHATLYWYQQILGQGPKLLIQFQNNGVVDDSQLPKDRFSAERLKGVDSTLKIQPAKLEDSAVYLCASSFEGRGGEKLFFGSGTQLSVL.